This TCR beta chain was obtained from a study of cytomegalovirus exposure and HLA in healthy donors. About this clone itself: Its specificity is unknown.

The PCR made use of 60 Vbeta and 13 Jbeta primers. Assay: immunoSEQ multiplex PCR; the TCRdb copy retains only in-frame clones and omits some. The sample holds 150,000 to 200,000 clones; roughly 77% are singletons and the top ten take roughly 5%. Findings and limits, study-wide: Accurate prediction of HLA-A and HLA-B alleles (for most subjects) was reportedly achieved from TCR beta sequences.

This CDR3 spans 15 amino acids. The specimen sequenced was PBMCs. The chain has TRBV12-2 and TRBJ1-6; the table's TRBD1 call for D was not verified on the DNA. TRBV12-2 is given as a pseudogene. The TCR originated in a male donor in good health and CMV-seronegative. CDR3 bases: TGTGCAACAGGGGTAGATAGGACAGGTTGTTCACCCCTCCACTTT. Translating it yields CATGVDRTGCSPLHF.